The 22 T cell receptor beta chains below come from one sample, sequenced in a study of PD-1 blockade in classical Hodgkin lymphoma. Sequenced by immunoSEQ multiplex PCR; TCRdb stores in-frame clones only, minus some. Found here are 100,000 or so clones, about 92% of them singletons; the top ten hold just under 2%. Time point defined: cycle 4 day 1 (C4D1), after six to seven weeks of nivolumab. Each patient relapsed following autologous stem cell transplantation, and prior brentuximab vedotin exposure differed. This specimen consisted of peripheral blood mononuclear cells (PBMCs), obtained before the fourth cycle of nivolumab. The origin of the receptors is a human donor with classical Hodgkin lymphoma.

The chain carries TRBV9 and TRBJ2-3; 7 bases map to TRBD2. CDR1 and CDR2 (germline): SGDLS, YYNGEE. CDR3 length equals 15 residues. V lost 0 bases to trimming and J lost 2 bases; unmatched junction nucleotides: 3. The CDR3, as DNA: TGTGCCAGCAGCGTAGGGGCGGGGGTCACAGATACGCAGTATTTT. Protein product: CASSVGAGVTDTQYF.

The V and J genes are TRBV6-5 and TRBJ2-2; D is ambiguous. The CDR3 is 14 residues long. Germline V gene data show CDR1 as MNHEY and CDR2 as SVGAGI. V was shortened by 6 bases and J by 8 bases, with 16 bases between the two germline ends. CDR3 protein: CASRPRPFRGELFF. In nucleotides, the CDR3 is TGTGCCAGCAGGCCCCGCCCCTTTCGTGGGGAGCTGTTTTTT.

This clone appeared a single time. The gene calls are TRBV28 and TRBJ2-3; D is uncertain. Per germline, CDR1 MDHEN and CDR2 SYDVKM. This CDR3 is built from 14 residues. The V gene lost 5 bases and the J gene lost 4 bases, with 13 bases spanning the gap. The CDR3 DNA reads TGTGCCAGCAGTAATTCCAAGCCAGCAGATACGCAGTATTTT. It translates to CASSNSKPADTQYF.

The V gene is TRBV5-4, the J gene TRBJ2-7; D possibly corresponds to TRBD2 (6 bases). Trimming cost V 4 bases and J 5 bases, with 22 bases left between them. The germline gives CDR1 SGHNT, CDR2 YYREEE (reference sequence). CDR3 length equals 16 residues. The CDR3 DNA reads as TGTGCCAGCAGCATAGAGGCGGGGCGGGTACTAGACGAGCAGTACTTC. Protein product: CASSIEAGRVLDEQYF.

This clone appeared a single time. The chain couples TRBV6-5 to TRBJ2-7; 7 nucleotides align to TRBD1. V was clipped by 2 bases and J by 3 bases; unmatched bases: 4. The CDR3 covers 14 residues. CDR1 is MNHEY, CDR2 SVGAGI, per germline. CDR3 nucleotides: TGTGCCAGCAGTTACGCCAGGGGGATCTACGAGCAGTACTTC. This gives the protein CASSYARGIYEQYF.

A note on this clone: The germline gene is not matched at one end of the junction; a read error may be the cause. V and J are TRBV7-7 and TRBJ2-1; 7 nucleotides line up with TRBD2. This CDR3 is built from 20 residues. CDR1 is SSHAT and CDR2 is FNYEAQ in the germline V gene (reference sequence). The CDR3 bases are TGTGCTAGCAGCTTAGATCTTAATAGGGCGACTAGCTGGCCCTACAATGAGCAGTTCTTC. The encoded protein is CASSLDLNRATSWPYNEQFF. The entire variable domain, with the rest obtained from reference TRBV7-7 and TRBJ2-1, is as follows: GAGVSQSPRYKVTKRGQDVTLRCDPISSHATLYWYQQALGQGPEFLTYFNYEAQPDKSGLPSDRFSAERPEGSISTLTIQRTEQRDSAMYRCASSLDLNRATSWPYNEQFFGPGTRLTVL.

This chain links TRBV25-1 with TRBJ2-3, with D tentatively TRBD2 (6 bases). CDR1 MGHDK and CDR2 SYGVNS come from the germline V gene. V was clipped by 8 bases and J by 15 bases, with 18 bases between them. CDR3 length equals 11 residues. In DNA, the CDR3 is TGTGCCAGCGTTAGTGTAAGGGAGGTTTATTTT. Translated, it gives CASVSVREVYF.

The chain employs TRBV27 and TRBJ1-1; D may be TRBD1 (5 bases). The CDR3 runs to 14 residues. In germline, CDR1 is MNHEY, CDR2 SMNVEV (reference sequence). With 7 bases removed from V and 0 bases from J, the gap between germline ends came to 12 bases. The CDR3, as DNA: TGTGCCAGCAATAACAGGCCCATGAACACTGAAGCTTTCTTT. It encodes CASNNRPMNTEAFF.

This clone was seen just once. The rearrangement joins TRBV4-1 to TRBJ2-6; perhaps TRBD2 as D (6 bases). Germline CDR1 reads MGHRA; CDR2 reads YSYEKL. The V end was cut by 4 bases, the J end by 0 bases, with 22 bases between. The CDR3 length is 20 residues. CDR3 nucleotides: TGCGCCAGCAGCCCGAACTCGGGGGAGCCCCCTTTCTCTGGGGCCAACGTCCTGACTTTC. It yields the protein CASSPNSGEPPFSGANVLTF.

The genes are TRBV27 and TRBJ2-5; D is perhaps TRBD1 or TRBD2 (5 bases each). Germline V lookup: CDR1 MNHEY, CDR2 SMNVEV (reference sequence). CDR3 length equals 11 residues. V lost 5 bases and J lost 10, with 11 bases in between. The CDR3, as DNA: TGTGCCAGCAGTGACGGGACGGGCCAGTACTTC. Translating gives CASSDGTGQYF.

This chain joins TRBV7-9 and TRBJ2-3; D call uncertain. Trimming cost V 5 bases and J 6 bases, with 3 bases left between them. The CDR3 covers 10 residues. Germline CDR1 is SEHNR and CDR2 is FQNEAQ (reference sequence). CDR3 in amino acids: CASSQDTQYF. CDR3 sequence (DNA): TGTGCCAGCAGCCAGGATACGCAGTATTTT.

The gene calls are TRBV7-3 and TRBJ2-1; no clear D. From germline, CDR1 is SGHTA and CDR2 FQGTGA. The CDR3 spans 16 residues. V lost 0 bases and J 6 bases, leaving 15 bases between the germline ends. For the CDR3, the DNA is TGTGCCAGCAGCTTAACAGGAGCTGGATGGGGCAATGAGCAGTTCTTC. It is translated as CASSLTGAGWGNEQFF.

This sequence joins TRBV6-6 and TRBJ2-5; D may be TRBD2 (5 bases). The J call may be mistaken, given a closer DNA end match to TRBJ2-7. The CDR3 has 15 residues. The germline gives CDR1 MNHNY, CDR2 SVGAGI (reference sequence). The CDR3 here is CASSYLTGSGYEQYF. In nucleotides, the CDR3 is TGTGCCAGCAGTTACCTTACGGGATCGGGCTACGAGCAGTACTTC.

The rearrangement links TRBV9 to TRBJ2-1, with 7 nucleotides matching TRBD1. CDR1 and CDR2 (germline): SGDLS, YYNGEE. V shed 4 bases and J 8 bases; nucleotides not matched to a gene: 9. The CDR3 has 14 residues. In DNA form, the CDR3 reads TGTGCCAGCAGCACCAGGACAGGTTTTGATGAGCAGTTCTTC. It codes for CASSTRTGFDEQFF.

This clone was seen a single time. This chain uses TRBV6-1 with TRBJ1-1; TRBD1 aligns across 9 bases. The V and J ends lost 5 bases and 3 bases, in that order; junction bases with no gene match: 7. This CDR3 has 15 residues. Germline loops: CDR1 MNHNS, CDR2 SASEGT. The DNA of the CDR3 is TGTGCCAGCAGTATCAACAGGGGGCACGACACTGAAGCTTTCTTT. As protein: CASSINRGHDTEAFF.

The chain uses TRBV13 and TRBJ1-1; D perhaps matches TRBD1 (5 bases). Germline V gene data show CDR1 as PRHDT and CDR2 as FYEKMQ (reference sequence). The CDR3 has 16 residues. V was shortened by 4 bases and J by 3 bases, with 18 bases between the two germline ends. This CDR3 reads CASSSGTAALYTEAFF. CDR3 coding DNA: TGTGCCAGCAGCTCCGGGACGGCAGCCCTTTACACTGAAGCTTTCTTT.

The chain employs TRBV11-2 and TRBJ2-1; the match to TRBD2 covers 10 bases. V shed 1 base, J shed 9 bases, and the junction held 6 bases outside the gene matches. This CDR3 region has 15 residues. Germline CDR1 is SGHAT and CDR2 is FQNNGV. CDR3 sequence (DNA): TGTGCCAGCAGCTTAGGTGGGACTAGCGTCGGTGAGCAGTTCTTC. Translation gives CASSLGGTSVGEQFF.

CDR3 sequence reads: CASSPFFQDQYF. The CDR3 nucleotides are TGTGCCAGCAGTCCGTTTTTCCAGGACCAGTACTTC. The chain couples TRBV28 to TRBJ2-5; no definite D call. The CDR3 runs 12 residues. V dropped 5 bases and J dropped 10 bases, with 14 bases sitting between them. CDR1 MDHEN and CDR2 SYDVKM come from the germline V gene.

This chain uses TRBV5-6 with TRBJ2-3; 8 bases map to TRBD1. Losses at the gene ends were 5 bases for V and 3 bases for J; bases not matched to a gene: 8. Germline CDR1 is SGHDT and CDR2 is YYEEEE. CDR3 length: 15 amino acids. The CDR3 protein is CASSHTGGKTDTQYF. The CDR3 DNA follows: TGTGCCAGCAGTCACACAGGGGGTAAGACAGATACGCAGTATTTT. The full variable domain, in which reference TRBV5-6 and TRBJ2-3 provide the parts outside the CDR3, is DAGVTQSPTHLIKTRGQQVTLRCSPKSGHDTVSWYQQALGQGPQFIFQYYEEEERQRGNFPDRFSGHQFPNYSSELNVNALLLGDSALYLCASSHTGGKTDTQYFGPGTRLTVL.

The chain couples TRBV6-5 to TRBJ2-5; 7 nucleotides line up with TRBD2. The end of the DNA fits TRBJ2-7 better, so the J call may be wrong. This CDR3 region has 14 residues. Germline values: CDR1 MNHEY, CDR2 SVGAGI. The CDR3 DNA reads as TGTGCCAGCAGAGCGCGGGGGAGCTCCTACGAGCAGTACTTC. Encoded protein: CASRARGSSYEQYF.

The V call is TRBV15, the J call TRBJ2-7; 10 positions agree with TRBD1. Germline V gene lookup returns CDR1 LNHNV and CDR2 YYDKDF (reference sequence). The junction had 0 bases not matched to a gene; V was cut back by 1 base and J by 0 bases. The CDR3 spans 15 residues. CDR3 bases: TGTGCCACCAGCAGAGGGGACAGGGGCTCCTACGAGCAGTACTTC. Protein: CATSRGDRGSYEQYF.

The V call is TRBV27, the J call TRBJ1-1; D gene uncertain. Germline CDR1 reads MNHEY; CDR2 reads SMNVEV (reference sequence). Trimming took off 7 bases at V and 0 bases at J, with 15 bases between the two ends. The CDR3 is 15 residues long. The CDR3 nucleotides read TGTGCCAGCAACGCCTTAAATAACATGAACACTGAAGCTTTCTTT. Protein sequence: CASNALNNMNTEAFF.